The T cell receptor (beta chain) under discussion was sequenced for a study of OX40 agonist ivuxolimab in advanced cancers. This clone was observed once. In germline, CDR1 is LNHNV, CDR2 YYDKDF (reference sequence). J gave up 4 bases and V 4 bases, and 11 bases lay outside the gene matches. The length of the CDR3 is 16 residues. TCRdb keeps only in-frame clones here, not all; method: immunoSEQ multiplex PCR. The sample holds approximately 60,000 clones; around 84% are singletons and the top ten take around 30%. The chain joins TRBV15 to TRBJ2-3, with 7 bases matching TRBD1. Material: CD4+ or CD8+ T cells sorted from blood, obtained in a trial of the OX40 agonist ivuxolimab. The source of this sequence is an adult with an advanced solid tumor such as melanoma, head and neck, liver or kidney cancer. In DNA, the CDR3 is TGTGCCACCAGCACGGGCAGACAGGGCAGCGCAGATACGCAGTATTTT. This sequence encodes CATSTGRQGSADTQYF.